This entry lists 18 T cell receptor beta chains sequenced from one sample in a study of blood T cell repertoires in COVID-19 (dated by TCRdb to about 2020). The library was prepared using the immunoSEQ multiplex PCR assay. What TCRdb holds here is the immuneACCESS table cut down to in-frame rearrangements. Part of the clones is not present; checked against another copy, under half of the missing clones reflect an unresolved V gene, and the others are unexplained. This sample gives about 170,000 clones in total; over 80% of them show up just once. The ten top clones hold 3.5% to 5% of the sample. The sequencing input was PBMCs or T cells enriched from blood (not recorded which). The receptors come from a woman between 50 and 59 years old who had recovered from COVID-19.

The chain carries TRBV5-5 and TRBJ1-5; no clear D gene. V was clipped by 4 bases and J by 0 bases, with 11 bases between them. This CDR3 is built from 15 residues. Germline lookup yields CDR1 SGHKS and CDR2 YYEKEE (reference sequence). CDR3 sequence reads: CASSAWAGSNQPQHF. The CDR3 bases are TGTGCCAGCAGCGCCTGGGCCGGTAGCAATCAGCCCCAGCATTTT.

This clone was observed a few times. The chain joins TRBV25-1 to TRBJ1-3; D remains ambiguous. CDR1 and CDR2 (germline): MGHDK, SYGVNS. The V and J ends lost 6 bases and 0 bases respectively, with 6 bases between them. The length of the CDR3 is 13 residues. DNA of the CDR3: TGTGCCAGCAGCCTTAGCTCTGGAAACACCATATATTTT. Amino acid sequence: CASSLSSGNTIYF.

This chain uses TRBV5-1 with TRBJ2-3, with D possibly being TRBD1 (6 bases). Germline V lookup: CDR1 SGHRS, CDR2 YFSETQ. This CDR3 spans 15 amino acids. Trimming took off 2 bases at V and 0 bases at J, with 10 bases between the two ends. The CDR3 DNA is TGCGCCAGCAGCTTTGGAACAGGGAGCACAGATACGCAGTATTTT. It encodes CASSFGTGSTDTQYF.

J is TRBJ1-2 and V is TRBV6-5, with 9 positions matching TRBD1. The CDR3 length is 15 residues. With V trimmed by 4 bases and J by 7 bases, 10 bases remained unmatched. Germline CDR1 MNHEY, CDR2 SVGAGI. CDR3: CASSSSGTGFVGYTF. In nucleotides, the CDR3 is TGTGCCAGCAGTTCCTCCGGGACAGGGTTTGTTGGCTACACCTTC.

The rearrangement uses TRBV5-1 and TRBJ1-3, with TRBD1 matching over 7 bases. Trimming at V came to 4 bases and at J to 4 bases, leaving 11 bases not matched to a gene. The V gene's germline CDR1 is SGHRS and CDR2 YFSETQ. CDR3 size: 16 residues. Written as DNA, the CDR3 is TGCGCCAGCAGCCCGTCTCGAAGGGGGCCGGGAAACACCATATATTTT. Encoded protein: CASSPSRRGPGNTIYF.

V is TRBV18 and J is TRBJ1-1, with TRBD1 identical over 8 bases. Trimming removed 1 base from V and 1 base from J; junction bases left unmatched: 2. Per germline, CDR1 KGHSH and CDR2 LQKENI. There are 15 residues in the CDR3. The CDR3 spells CASSPLGQENTEAFF. DNA of the CDR3: TGTGCCAGCTCACCACTGGGACAGGAGAACACTGAAGCTTTCTTT. Filled out from reference TRBV18 and TRBJ1-1, the complete variable domain reads NAGVMQNPRHLVRRRGQEARLRCSPMKGHSHVYWYRQLPEEGLKFMVYLQKENIIDESGMPKERFSAEFPKEGPSILRIQQVVRGDSAAYFCASSPLGQENTEAFFGQGTRLTVV.

The chain links TRBV28 to TRBJ2-2, with 10 nucleotides matching TRBD1. The CDR3 spans 15 residues. Germline CDR1 is MDHEN and CDR2 is SYDVKM. V lost 5 bases and J lost 6; bases outside the gene matches: 6. CDR3 sequence: CASSGGTGVPGELFF. The CDR3 nucleotides read TGTGCCAGCAGTGGCGGGACAGGGGTTCCCGGGGAGCTGTTTTTT. The full variable domain, rest sourced from reference TRBV28 and TRBJ2-2, is DVKVTQSSRYLVKRTGEKVFLECVQDMDHENMFWYRQDPGLGLRLIYFSYDVKMKEKGDIPEGYSVSREKKERFSLILESASTNQTSMYLCASSGGTGVPGELFFGEGSRLTVL.

This clone showed up just once. This chain joins TRBV20-1 and TRBJ1-5, with D uncertain. CDR1 is DFQATT and CDR2 is SNEGSKA in the germline V gene (reference sequence). This CDR3 comprises 13 residues. The V end lost 3 bases, the J end lost 5 bases, and 11 bases lay between the germline ends. The CDR3 DNA is TGCAGTGCTAGTTCTGTCCGGGATCAGCCCCAGCATTTT. This codes for CSASSVRDQPQHF.

This clone was observed a single time. The chain combines TRBV4-3 with TRBJ1-1, with no clear D. The CDR3 is made up of 15 amino acids. Trimming removed 0 bases from V and 0 bases from J, with 8 bases in between. The germline V gene encodes CDR1 LGHNA and CDR2 YSLEER. The CDR3 reads CASSQEAVMNTEAFF. CDR3 DNA: TGCGCCAGCAGCCAAGAGGCAGTCATGAACACTGAAGCTTTCTTT.

This chain joins TRBV21-1 and TRBJ1-2; TRBD1 is taken as the D call from the table, unchecked against the DNA. TRBV21-1 is marked as a pseudogene. This CDR3 spans 14 amino acids. The CDR3 protein is CATAGRTGAYGYTF. The CDR3 DNA is TGTGCCACCGCCGGGCGGACAGGGGCTTATGGCTACACCTTC.

This chain connects TRBV5-5 to TRBJ2-4; 7 positions agree with TRBD1. CDR3 size: 17 residues. V dropped 5 bases and J dropped 1; count of bases not matched to a gene: 12. CDR1 is SGHKS, CDR2 YYEKEE, per germline (reference sequence). As DNA, the CDR3 is TGTGCCAGCAGACCCGACAGGGAAGGTTATGCCAAAAACATTCAGTACTTC. Its translation: CASRPDREGYAKNIQYF.

V usage is TRBV28 and J usage is TRBJ1-4; no clear D. CDR3 length equals 11 residues. Per germline, CDR1 MDHEN and CDR2 SYDVKM. V was trimmed by 5 bases and J by 8 bases, leaving 6 bases between them. CDR3 residues: CASSIKEKLFF. Here the CDR3 DNA reads TGTGCCAGCAGTATAAAAGAAAAACTGTTTTTT.

This clone was counted a single time. This sequence joins TRBV5-5 and TRBJ2-3; a weak D match, TRBD2 (6 bases). The CDR3 is 15 residues long. CDR1 is SGHKS and CDR2 is YYEKEE in the germline V gene (reference sequence). Trimming stripped 2 bases from V and 1 base from J, with 11 bases between. CDR3 protein: CASSFRPSGTDTQYF. CDR3 coding DNA: TGTGCCAGCAGCTTCCGTCCTAGCGGCACAGATACGCAGTATTTT.

This sequence joins TRBV12-3 or TRBV12-4 and TRBJ2-1, with D possibly TRBD2 on 6 matching bases. This CDR3 is built from 13 residues. V lost 7 bases and J 8 bases, leaving 15 bases between the germline ends. The CDR3 bases are TGTGCCAGCACGGGACTTGCCGGCTATGAGCAGTTCTTC. Residues: CASTGLAGYEQFF.

The chain uses TRBV6-1 and TRBJ2-7, with 7 bases identical to TRBD2. The V and J ends lost 3 bases and 1 base, in that order; junction bases with no gene match: 9. This CDR3 contains 16 residues. Germline-derived CDR1 and CDR2 are MNHNS and SASEGT. The CDR3 loop is CASSDPGEGLSYEQYV. In DNA, the CDR3 is TGTGCCAGCAGTGACCCCGGGGAGGGCCTTTCCTACGAGCAGTACGTC.

The CDR3 sequence is CASSLSGTVGYTF. The DNA for the CDR3 is TGTGCCAGCAGTTTATCCGGGACTGTTGGCTACACCTTC. The rearrangement uses TRBV27 and TRBJ1-2; possibly TRBD1 for D (5 bases). Per germline, CDR1 MNHEY and CDR2 SMNVEV (reference sequence). Trimming took 0 bases from V and 7 from J, leaving 9 bases between them. The CDR3 has 13 residues.

This clone was counted a single time. The chain uses TRBV18 and TRBJ2-3; possible D gene TRBD1, 8 bases. V lost 6 bases and J 7 bases, leaving 17 bases between the germline ends. The CDR3 contains 14 residues. Germline V gene sequence: CDR1 KGHSH, CDR2 LQKENI. This CDR3 reads CASSGGTGEYTQYF. CDR3 in DNA: TGTGCCAGCTCGGGAGGGACAGGCGAGTATACGCAGTATTTT.

The chain recombines TRBV30 with TRBJ1-1; D possibly corresponds to TRBD1 (6 bases). The CDR3 is 14 residues long. The V gene's germline CDR1 is GTSNPN and CDR2 SVGIG (reference sequence). Trimming shortened V by 2 bases and J by 1 base, and 11 bases separated the two germline ends. The CDR3 DNA reads as TGTGCCTGGAGTACCCTGGACAGGAACACTGAAGCTTTCTTT. As protein: CAWSTLDRNTEAFF.